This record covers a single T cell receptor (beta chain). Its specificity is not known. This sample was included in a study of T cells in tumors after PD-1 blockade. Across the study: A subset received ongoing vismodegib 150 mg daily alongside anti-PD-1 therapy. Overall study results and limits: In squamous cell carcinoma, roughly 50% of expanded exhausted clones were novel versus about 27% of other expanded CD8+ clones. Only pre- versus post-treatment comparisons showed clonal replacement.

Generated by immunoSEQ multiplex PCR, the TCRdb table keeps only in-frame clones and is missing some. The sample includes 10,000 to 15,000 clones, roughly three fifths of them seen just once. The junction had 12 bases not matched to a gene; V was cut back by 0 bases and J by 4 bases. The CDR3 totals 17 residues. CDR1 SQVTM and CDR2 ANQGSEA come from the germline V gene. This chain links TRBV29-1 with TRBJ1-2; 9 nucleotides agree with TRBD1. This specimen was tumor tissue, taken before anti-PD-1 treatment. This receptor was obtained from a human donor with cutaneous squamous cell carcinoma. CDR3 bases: TGCAGCGTTGAAGATGCCCAACAGGGGGCCCGAGTCTATGGCTACACCTTC. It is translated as CSVEDAQQGARVYGYTF.